This T cell receptor beta chain was documented in a study of blood T cell repertoires in COVID-19. For the study at large: Both acute and convalescent COVID-19 samples were obtained from the United States, Italy and Spain.

Authors' processing steps: Estimated nucleated cell counts came from reference gene primer amplification. The method was immunoSEQ multiplex PCR; TCRdb's version includes in-frame clones alone and lacks a portion of them. The V and J calls and the clone size are those of that table, but D and trimming were determined from the DNA. The repertoire holds roughly 300,000 clones, with roughly 93% as singletons. The CDR3 sequence is 15 residues long. Germline CDR1 and CDR2: SEHNR and FQNEAQ (reference sequence). V gave up 6 bases and J gave up 6 bases; unmatched junction bases: 7. Recruitment covered 20 to 25 US areas and drew participants whose ages spanned about 18 to 100 years.

What was sequenced was PBMCs or T cells enriched from blood (not recorded which). The receptor was derived from a woman aged 40 to 50 with acute COVID-19. The rearrangement uses TRBV7-9 and TRBJ2-2, with TRBD2 matching over 10 bases. The CDR3 DNA sequence: TGTGCCAGCAGTTCAGCGGGGGGGCTCCCCGGGGAGCTGTTTTTT. Its translation is CASSSAGGLPGELFF.